This T cell receptor (beta chain) is drawn from a study of lymphopenia after photon versus proton radiotherapy. The V gene lost 5 bases and the J gene lost 1 base, with 7 bases spanning the gap. Germline V gives CDR1 ENHRY, CDR2 SYGVKD. The length of the CDR3 is 13 residues. TCRdb keeps only in-frame clones here, not all; method: immunoSEQ multiplex PCR. The sample lists 10,000 to 15,000 clones, roughly nine tenths seen once, with roughly 4% in the top ten. This sample comprised peripheral blood, obtained from a patient treated with photon-based radiotherapy. The clonotype comes from a man between 60 and 75 years old with pancreatic cancer. This chain links TRBV10-3 with TRBJ2-3; no definite D call. DNA of the CDR3: TGTGCCATCAGTCGGGCAGGCACAGATACGCAGTATTTT. It is translated as CAISRAGTDTQYF.